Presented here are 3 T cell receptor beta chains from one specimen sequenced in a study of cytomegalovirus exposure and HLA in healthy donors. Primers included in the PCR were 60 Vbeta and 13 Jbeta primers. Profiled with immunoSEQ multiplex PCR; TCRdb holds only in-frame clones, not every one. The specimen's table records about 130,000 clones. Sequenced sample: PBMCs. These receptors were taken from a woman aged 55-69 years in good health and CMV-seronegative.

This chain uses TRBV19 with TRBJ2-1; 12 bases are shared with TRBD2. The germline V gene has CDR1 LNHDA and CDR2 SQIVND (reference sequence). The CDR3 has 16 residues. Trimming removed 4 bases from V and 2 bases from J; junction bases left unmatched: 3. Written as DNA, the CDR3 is TGTGCCAGTAGTAAACTAGCGGGAGGAGCCTACAATGAGCAGTTCTTC. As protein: CASSKLAGGAYNEQFF.

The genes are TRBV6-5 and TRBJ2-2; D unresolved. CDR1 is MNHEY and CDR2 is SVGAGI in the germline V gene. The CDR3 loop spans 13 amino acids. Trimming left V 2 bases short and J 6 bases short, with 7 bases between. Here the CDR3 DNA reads TGTGCCAGCAGTTACAGAGCCCCCGGGGAGCTGTTTTTT. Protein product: CASSYRAPGELFF.

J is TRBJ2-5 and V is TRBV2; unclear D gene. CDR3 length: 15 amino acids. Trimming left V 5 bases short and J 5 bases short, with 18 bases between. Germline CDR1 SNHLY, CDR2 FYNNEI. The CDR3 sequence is CASSIDNSLGETQYF. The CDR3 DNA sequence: TGTGCCAGCAGTATCGACAACTCCCTTGGGGAGACCCAGTACTTC.